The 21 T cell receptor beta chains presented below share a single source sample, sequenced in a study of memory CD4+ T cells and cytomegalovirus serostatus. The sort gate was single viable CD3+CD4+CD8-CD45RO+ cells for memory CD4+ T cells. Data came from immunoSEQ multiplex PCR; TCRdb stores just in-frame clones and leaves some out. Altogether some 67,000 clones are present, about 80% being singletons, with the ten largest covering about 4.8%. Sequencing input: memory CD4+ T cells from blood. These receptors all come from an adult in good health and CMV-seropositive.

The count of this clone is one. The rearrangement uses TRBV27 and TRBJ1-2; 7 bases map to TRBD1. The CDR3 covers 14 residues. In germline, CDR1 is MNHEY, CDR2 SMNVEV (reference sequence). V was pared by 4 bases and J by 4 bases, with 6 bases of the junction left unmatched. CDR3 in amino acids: CASSSQTGAYGYTF. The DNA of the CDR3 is TGTGCCAGCAGTTCGCAAACAGGGGCCTATGGCTACACCTTC.

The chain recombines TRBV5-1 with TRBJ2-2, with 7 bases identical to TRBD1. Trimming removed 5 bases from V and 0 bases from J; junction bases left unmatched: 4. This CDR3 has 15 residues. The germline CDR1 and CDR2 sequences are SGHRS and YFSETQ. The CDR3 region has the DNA TGCGCCAGCAGGGTAGGGGGCGCGAACACCGGGGAGCTGTTTTTT. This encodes CASRVGGANTGELFF.

The CDR3 sequence: CASSELQGEQYF. The CDR3 nucleotides read TGTGCCAGCAGCGAACTCCAGGGCGAGCAGTACTTC. V gene TRBV6-5 combines with J gene TRBJ2-7, with D perhaps matching TRBD1 (5 bases). Trimming cost V 6 bases and J 6 bases, with 12 bases left between them. CDR1 MNHEY and CDR2 SVGAGI come from the germline V gene. This CDR3 spans 12 amino acids.

CDR3 region: CASEQAGGGADTQYF. CDR3 DNA: TGTGCCAGCGAACAAGCGGGAGGAGGGGCAGATACGCAGTATTTT. The chain has TRBV6-6 and TRBJ2-3; 9 positions match TRBD2. V lost 8 bases and J lost 4; bases outside the gene matches: 10. Germline loops: CDR1 MNHNY, CDR2 SVGAGI (reference sequence). CDR3 size: 15 residues.

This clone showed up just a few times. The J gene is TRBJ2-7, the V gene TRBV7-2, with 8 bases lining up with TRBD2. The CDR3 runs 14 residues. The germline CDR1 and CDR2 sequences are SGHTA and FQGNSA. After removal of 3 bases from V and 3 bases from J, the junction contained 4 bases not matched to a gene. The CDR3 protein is CASSFSGIDYEQYF. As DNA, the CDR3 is TGTGCCAGCAGCTTTAGCGGGATTGACTACGAGCAGTACTTC.

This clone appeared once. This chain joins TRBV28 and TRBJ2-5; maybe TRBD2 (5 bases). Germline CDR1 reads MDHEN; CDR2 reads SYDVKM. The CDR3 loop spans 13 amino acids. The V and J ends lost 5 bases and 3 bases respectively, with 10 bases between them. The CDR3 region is CASSLLDKETQYF. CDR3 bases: TGTGCCAGCAGTCTACTAGATAAAGAGACCCAGTACTTC.

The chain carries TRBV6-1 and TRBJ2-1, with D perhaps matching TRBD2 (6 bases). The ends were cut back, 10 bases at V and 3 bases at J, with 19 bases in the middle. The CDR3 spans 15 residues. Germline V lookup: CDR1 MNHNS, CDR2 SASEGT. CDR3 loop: CATKVGLAYYNEQFF. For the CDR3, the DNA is TGTGCCACCAAAGTCGGGCTAGCGTACTACAATGAGCAGTTCTTC.

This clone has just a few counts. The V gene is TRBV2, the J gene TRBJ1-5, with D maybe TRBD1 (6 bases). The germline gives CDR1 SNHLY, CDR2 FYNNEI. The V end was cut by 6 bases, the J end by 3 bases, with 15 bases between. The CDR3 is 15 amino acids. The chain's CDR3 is CASSRGWDINQPQHF. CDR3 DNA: TGTGCCAGCAGCCGGGGTTGGGACATCAATCAGCCCCAGCATTTT.

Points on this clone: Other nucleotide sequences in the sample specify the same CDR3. The CDR3 region has the DNA TGTGCCAGCAGCCAAGAGGACGGCGATTCTGGAAACACCATATATTTT. Encoded protein: CASSQEDGDSGNTIYF. The chain is built from TRBV4-2 and TRBJ1-3; the D is unclear. Germline loops: CDR1 LGHNA, CDR2 YNFKEQ. The CDR3 loop spans 16 amino acids. The V gene lost 0 bases and the J gene lost 1 base, with 10 bases spanning the gap.

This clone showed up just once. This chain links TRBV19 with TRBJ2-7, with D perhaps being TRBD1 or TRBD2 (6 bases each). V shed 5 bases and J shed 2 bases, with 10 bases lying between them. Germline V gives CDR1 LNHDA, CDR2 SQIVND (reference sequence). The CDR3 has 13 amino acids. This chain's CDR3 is CASSVGGTYEQYF. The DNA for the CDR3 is TGTGCCAGTAGTGTCGGGGGCACCTACGAGCAGTACTTC.

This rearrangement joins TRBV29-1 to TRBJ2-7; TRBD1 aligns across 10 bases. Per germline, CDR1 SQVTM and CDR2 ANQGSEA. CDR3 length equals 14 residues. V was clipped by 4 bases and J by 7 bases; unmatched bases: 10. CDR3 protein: CSVGPGTGEREQYF. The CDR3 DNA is TGCAGCGTTGGCCCCGGGACAGGGGAACGGGAGCAGTACTTC.

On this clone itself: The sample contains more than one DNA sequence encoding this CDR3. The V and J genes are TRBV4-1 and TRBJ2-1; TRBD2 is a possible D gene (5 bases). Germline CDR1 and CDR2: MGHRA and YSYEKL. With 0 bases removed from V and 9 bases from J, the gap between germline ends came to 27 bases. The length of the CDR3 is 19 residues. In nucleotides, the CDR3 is TGCGCCAGCAGCCAAGATTTAGGTCGCGGATTAGCAAAACGGGGTGAGCAGTTCTTC. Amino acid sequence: CASSQDLGRGLAKRGEQFF.

The CDR3 DNA reads TGTGCCAGCAGAAGGCAGACCCAGTACTTC. It specifies CASRRQTQYF. V is TRBV2 and J is TRBJ2-5; D gene ambiguous. Trimming shortened V by 6 bases and J by 6 bases, and 5 bases separated the two germline ends. Germline V gene lookup returns CDR1 SNHLY and CDR2 FYNNEI. There are 10 residues in the CDR3.

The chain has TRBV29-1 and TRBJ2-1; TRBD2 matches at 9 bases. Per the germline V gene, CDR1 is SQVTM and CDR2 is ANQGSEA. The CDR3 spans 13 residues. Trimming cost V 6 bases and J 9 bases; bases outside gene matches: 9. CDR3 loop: CSVERGGRAEQFF. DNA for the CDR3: TGCAGCGTCGAAAGAGGCGGGAGGGCTGAGCAGTTCTTC.

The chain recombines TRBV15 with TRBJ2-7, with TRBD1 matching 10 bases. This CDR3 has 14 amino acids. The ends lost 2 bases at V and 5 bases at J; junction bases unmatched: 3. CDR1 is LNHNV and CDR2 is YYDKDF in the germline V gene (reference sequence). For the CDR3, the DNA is TGTGCCACCAGCAGAAGACAGGGGGCCAACGAGCAGTACTTC. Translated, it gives CATSRRQGANEQYF.

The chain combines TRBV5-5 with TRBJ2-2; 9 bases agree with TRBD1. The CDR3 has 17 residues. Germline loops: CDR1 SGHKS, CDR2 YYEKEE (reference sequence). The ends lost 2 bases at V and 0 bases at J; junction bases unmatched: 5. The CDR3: CASSLSQGATNTGELFF. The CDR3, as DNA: TGTGCCAGCAGCTTATCACAGGGGGCGACGAACACCGGGGAGCTGTTTTTT.

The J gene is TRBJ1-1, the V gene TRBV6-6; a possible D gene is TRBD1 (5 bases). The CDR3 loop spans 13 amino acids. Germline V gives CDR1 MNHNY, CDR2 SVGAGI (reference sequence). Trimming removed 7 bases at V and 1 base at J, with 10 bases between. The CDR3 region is CASIFRANTEAFF. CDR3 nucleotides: TGTGCCAGCATCTTCAGGGCGAACACTGAAGCTTTCTTT.

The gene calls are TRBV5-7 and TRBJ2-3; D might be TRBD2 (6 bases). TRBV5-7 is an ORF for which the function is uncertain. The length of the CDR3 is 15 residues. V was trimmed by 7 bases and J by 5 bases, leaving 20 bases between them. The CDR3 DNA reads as TGTGCCAGCCTCAAAAAGCCGGAGGGGAGAGATACGCAGTATTTT. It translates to CASLKKPEGRDTQYF.

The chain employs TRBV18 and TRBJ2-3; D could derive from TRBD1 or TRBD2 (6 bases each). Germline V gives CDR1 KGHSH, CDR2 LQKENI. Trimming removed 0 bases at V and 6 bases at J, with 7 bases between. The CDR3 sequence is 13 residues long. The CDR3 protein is CASSPPGGDTQYF. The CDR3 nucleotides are TGTGCCAGCTCACCACCCGGGGGCGATACGCAGTATTTT. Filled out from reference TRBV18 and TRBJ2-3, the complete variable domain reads NAGVMQNPRHLVRRRGQEARLRCSPMKGHSHVYWYRQLPEEGLKFMVYLQKENIIDESGMPKERFSAEFPKEGPSILRIQQVVRGDSAAYFCASSPPGGDTQYFGPGTRLTVL.

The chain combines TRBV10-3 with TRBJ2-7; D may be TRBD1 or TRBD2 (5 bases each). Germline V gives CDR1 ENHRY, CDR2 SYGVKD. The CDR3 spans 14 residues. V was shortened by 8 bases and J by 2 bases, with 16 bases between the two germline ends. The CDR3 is CAISRGSETYEQYF. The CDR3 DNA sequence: TGTGCCATCTCGAGGGGCAGCGAAACCTACGAGCAGTACTTC.

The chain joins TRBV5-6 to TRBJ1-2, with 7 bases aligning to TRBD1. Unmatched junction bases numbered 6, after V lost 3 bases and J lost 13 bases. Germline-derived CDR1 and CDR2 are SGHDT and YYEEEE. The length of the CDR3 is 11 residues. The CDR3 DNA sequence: TGTGCCAGCAGCTGGGACAGTTCAATCACCTTC. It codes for CASSWDSSITF.